These T cell receptor beta chains were read from a single sample in a study of post-analysis software for immune sequencing data. TCRdb reanalysed the PCR reads using MiXCR and keeps one entry per CDR3 protein. Of roughly 650,000 distinct CDR3 sequences in the sample, about 60% are singletons; the top ten hold about 11%. The sequencing input was blood. The receptors were gathered from a girl aged 2-9 years with multiple sclerosis. Each CDR3 is given with its conserved first and last residue. The order of the fields is clone size, D gene, V gene, J gene, CDR3 protein, CDR3 DNA. A D gene is named only where the DNA matches it firmly. Rows may omit the clone size; those that give it use once, few, many or a size class.

>-|-|TRBV6-5|TRBJ2-3
CASSYSGPGAADTQYF
TGTGCCAGCAGTTACTCTGGACCGGGGGCGGCAGATACGCAGTATTTT
>-|-|TRBV19|TRBJ2-5
CASSIASVSGVETQYF
TGTGCCAGTAGTATAGCGTCCGTCTCGGGTGTGGAGACCCAGTACTTC
>-|-|TRBV9|TRBJ2-2
CASSVESIPWENTGELFF
TGTGCCAGCAGCGTAGAGTCGATCCCCTGGGAGAACACCGGGGAGCTGTTTTTT
>-|TRBD1|TRBV20-1|TRBJ2-4
CSARDRATKNIQYF
TGCAGTGCTCGGGACAGGGCGACCAAAAACATTCAGTACTTC
>once|TRBD2|TRBV10-2|TRBJ2-3
CASSESGGSGTDTQYF
TGCGCCAGCAGTGAGTCGGGCGGGAGCGGCACAGATACGCAGTATTTT
>-|-|TRBV18|TRBJ1-2
CASSPDNNYGYTF
TGTGCCAGCTCACCTGATAATAACTATGGCTACACCTTC
>-|TRBD1|TRBV3-1|TRBJ1-2
CASSQVGRGHYGYTF
TGTGCCAGCAGCCAAGTGGGCAGGGGGCACTATGGCTACACCTTC
>few|-|TRBV12-3/TRBV12-4|TRBJ2-5
CASSLRVGETQYF
TGTGCCAGCAGTCTAAGGGTTGGAGAGACCCAGTACTTC
>-|-|TRBV10-2|TRBJ2-3
CASSENGAGGRRDTQYF
TGCGCCAGCAGTGAGAACGGGGCCGGGGGACGTAGGGATACGCAGTATTTT
>once|-|TRBV5-1|TRBJ2-3
CASSLPGLEDTQYF
TGCGCCAGCAGCTTGCCGGGACTTGAAGATACGCAGTATTTT
>-|-|TRBV6-6|TRBJ2-7
CASTYDGYEQYF
TGTGCCAGCACCTACGACGGTTACGAGCAGTACTTC
>-|TRBD1|TRBV4-3|TRBJ1-2
CASSQSPSGRGDYGYTF
TGCGCCAGCAGCCAAAGCCCCTCGGGCAGGGGGGATTATGGCTACACCTTC
>-|-|TRBV12-3/TRBV12-4|TRBJ2-4
CASSFWGPSKNIQYF
TGTGCCAGCAGTTTTTGGGGCCCATCCAAAAACATTCAGTACTTC
>-|TRBD2|TRBV5-5|TRBJ2-1
CASSWGLAGGPILVEQFF
TGTGCCAGCAGCTGGGGACTAGCGGGGGGGCCAATCTTAGTGGAGCAGTTCTTC
>-|-|TRBV12-3/TRBV12-4|TRBJ2-5
CASSPHQQYQETQYF
TGTGCCAGCAGCCCCCACCAGCAATATCAAGAGACCCAGTACTTC
>-|TRBD1|TRBV10-3|TRBJ2-5
CAISKGQEGETQYF
TGTGCCATCAGTAAGGGACAGGAGGGAGAGACCCAGTACTTC
>-|-|TRBV12-3/TRBV12-4|TRBJ1-1
CASSLASPSTEAFF
TGTGCCAGCAGTTTAGCGAGCCCTTCGACTGAAGCTTTCTTT
>-|TRBD2|TRBV6-5|TRBJ2-3
CASSYPGGHTQYF
TGTGCCAGCAGTTACCCGGGGGGGCATACGCAGTATTTT
>-|-|TRBV20-1|TRBJ1-6
CSASGQDNSPLHF
TGCAGTGCTAGTGGGCAGGATAATTCACCCCTCCACTTT
>-|-|TRBV6-5|TRBJ2-4
CASKAGAKNIQYF
TGTGCCAGCAAGGCAGGGGCCAAAAACATTCAGTACTTC
>once|-|TRBV2|TRBJ2-2
CASIVSRLNTGELFF
TGTGCCAGCATTGTCTCCCGATTGAACACCGGGGAGCTGTTTTTT
>-|TRBD1|TRBV6-5|TRBJ2-5
CASGGQAETQYF
TGTGCCAGCGGGGGACAGGCAGAGACCCAGTACTTC
>-|-|TRBV6-1|TRBJ1-2
CASSERKTYGYTF
TGTGCCAGCAGTGAAAGGAAGACTTATGGCTACACCTTC
>-|TRBD2|TRBV5-1|TRBJ2-1
CASSFALSGIDGEQFF
TGCGCCAGCAGCTTTGCCCTTAGCGGGATCGACGGTGAGCAGTTCTTC
>-|-|TRBV20-1|TRBJ1-1
CSARGVGAHTEAFF
TGCAGTGCTAGGGGGGTGGGGGCCCACACTGAAGCTTTCTTT
>few|TRBD2|TRBV29-1|TRBJ2-1
CSAPASGRGGEQFF
TGCAGCGCCCCCGCTAGCGGGAGAGGGGGTGAGCAGTTCTTC
>-|-|TRBV20-1|TRBJ2-5
CSARAPEGGETQYF
TGCAGTGCTAGAGCCCCGGAGGGTGGGGAGACCCAGTACTTC
>-|TRBD1|TRBV12-5|TRBJ2-5
CASGESRKDRLSVGWETQYF
TGTGCTAGTGGTGAATCCCGGAAGGACAGGCTCAGTGTCGGGTGGGAGACCCAGTACTTC
>few|-|TRBV28|TRBJ1-2
CASSLSTEGYGYTF
TGTGCCAGCAGTTTGTCGACCGAGGGCTATGGCTACACCTTC
>-|-|TRBV7-3|TRBJ1-6
CASSLNRAGNSPLHF
TGTGCCAGCAGCTTAAATCGGGCCGGTAATTCACCCCTCCACTTT
>-|-|TRBV12-3/TRBV12-4|TRBJ2-7
CASSWGASGPYEQYF
TGTGCCAGCAGTTGGGGGGCTAGCGGTCCCTACGAGCAGTACTTC
>-|-|TRBV6-5|TRBJ1-2
CASSQAGAYGYTF
TGTGCCAGCAGCCAGGCAGGCGCCTATGGCTACACCTTC
>once|TRBD1|TRBV12-3/TRBV12-4|TRBJ2-3
CASIPKGASTDTQYF
TGTGCCAGCATCCCAAAGGGGGCGAGCACAGATACGCAGTATTTT
>-|TRBD1|TRBV20-1|TRBJ1-2
CSASGTGDHGYTF
TGCAGTGCTTCCGGGACAGGGGACCATGGCTACACCTTC
>-|-|TRBV7-8|TRBJ2-3
CASSRLGDAGDTQYF
TGTGCCAGCAGCCGTCTTGGGGACGCCGGAGATACGCAGTATTTT
>-|-|TRBV27|TRBJ2-1
CASSLLRDSYNEQFF
TGTGCCAGCAGTTTATTGCGGGACTCCTACAATGAGCAGTTCTTC
>-|-|TRBV5-1|TRBJ2-7
CASSLEDSPYEQYF
TGCGCCAGCAGCTTGGAAGACTCGCCTTACGAGCAGTACTTC
>-|TRBD2|TRBV4-2|TRBJ2-3
CASSQVGGASTDTQYF
TGTGCCAGCAGCCAGGTGGGAGGGGCGAGCACAGATACGCAGTATTTT
>-|-|TRBV24-1|TRBJ1-2
CATSDRTLPPYGYTF
TGTGCCACCAGTGATCGAACGCTGCCGCCCTATGGCTACACCTTC
>few|-|TRBV29-1|TRBJ1-2
CSVRSGTNYGYTF
TGCAGCGTACGCTCAGGGACTAACTATGGCTACACCTTC
>-|TRBD1|TRBV4-3|TRBJ1-2
CASSQDRGTGLSGYTF
TGCGCCAGCAGCCAAGATAGAGGGACAGGGCTAAGTGGCTACACCTTC
>-|-|TRBV5-1|TRBJ2-1
CASSLIAGASNEQFF
TGCGCCAGCAGCTTAATCGCGGGGGCATCGAATGAGCAGTTCTTC